The text below deals with one T cell receptor (beta chain). Antigen specificity is unknown. The junction departs from germline at one end; a sequencing error may be responsible. Using immunoSEQ multiplex PCR, the repertoire was profiled, and TCRdb retains in-frame clones only, with some absent. The sample lists thousands of clones, approximately 84% occurring once. These data are taken from a study of brain metastases from non-small cell lung cancer. Study findings and constraints: In around 66% of brain metastases, T-cell clones were expanded compared with matched primary tumors. Brain metastases shared most TCR repertoire with primaries, with sparse T cells. Brain metastases had lower T-cell infiltration than primary tumors.

Sequencing was done on a sample of primary lung tumor tissue. The TCR sequence derives from a donor aged 40 or older with non-small cell lung cancer.

The CDR3 nucleotides are TGTGTCAGCACGGACAGGGGATATAATTCACCCCTCCACTTT. Translating gives CVSTDRGYNSPLHF. This chain joins TRBV27 and TRBJ1-6; 9 nucleotides agree with TRBD1. Looked up from germline, CDR1 is MNHEY and CDR2 is SMNVEV (reference sequence). The CDR3 spans 14 residues.